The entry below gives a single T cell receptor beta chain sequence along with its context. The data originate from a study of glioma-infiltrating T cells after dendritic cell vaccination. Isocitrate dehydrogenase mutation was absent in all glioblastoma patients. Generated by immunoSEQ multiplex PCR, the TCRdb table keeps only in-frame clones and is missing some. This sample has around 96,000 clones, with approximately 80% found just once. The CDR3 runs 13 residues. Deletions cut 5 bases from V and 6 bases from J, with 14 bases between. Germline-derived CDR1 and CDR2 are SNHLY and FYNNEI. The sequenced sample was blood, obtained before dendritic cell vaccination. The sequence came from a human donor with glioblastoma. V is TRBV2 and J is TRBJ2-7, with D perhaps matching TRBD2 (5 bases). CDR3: CASSYTGVGEQYF. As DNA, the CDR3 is TGTGCCAGCAGTTACACCGGGGTGGGCGAGCAGTACTTC.